This TCR beta chain was retrieved from a study of CD8 T cells in ankylosing spondylitis. Study results and caveats: Typical of ankylosing spondylitis blood, it appeared, was a TCR beta motif of 7 or 8 highly homologous variants. Past studies reported some motif variants in reactive arthritis synovial fluid and blood. Disease-associated clones were reportedly significantly overrepresented in matched ankylosing spondylitis synovial fluid.

V was pared by 6 bases and J by 7 bases, with 12 bases between. This CDR3 is built from 12 residues. Germline V gives CDR1 SEHNR, CDR2 FQNEAQ (reference sequence). As concerns this clonotype: The target antigen is unknown.

TCRdb passed the 5' RACE reads through MiXCR, listing each CDR3 protein once. There are a few hundred thousand distinct CDR3 sequences in the sample; approximately 20% occur only once, and about a sixth lies in the top ten. This chain joins TRBV7-9 and TRBJ1-2; D gene ambiguous. The sequencing sample was made of blood, either unsorted or a sorted T cell fraction (not recorded which). This clonotype originated in a male donor with ankylosing spondylitis. Here the CDR3 DNA reads TGTGCCAGCAGTAATGAGTGGGTTGGCTACACCTTC. Translation gives CASSNEWVGYTF.